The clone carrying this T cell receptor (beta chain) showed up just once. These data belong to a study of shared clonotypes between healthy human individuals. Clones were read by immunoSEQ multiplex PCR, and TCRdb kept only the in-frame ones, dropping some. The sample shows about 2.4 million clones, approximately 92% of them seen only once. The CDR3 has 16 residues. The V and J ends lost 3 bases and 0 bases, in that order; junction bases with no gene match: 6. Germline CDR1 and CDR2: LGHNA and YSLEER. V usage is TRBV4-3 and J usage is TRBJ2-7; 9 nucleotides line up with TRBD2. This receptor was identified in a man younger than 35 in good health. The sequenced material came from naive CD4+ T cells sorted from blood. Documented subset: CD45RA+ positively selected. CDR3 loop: CASSQVAGASSYEQYF. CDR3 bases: TGCGCCAGCAGCCAGGTAGCGGGAGCGAGCTCCTACGAGCAGTACTTC.